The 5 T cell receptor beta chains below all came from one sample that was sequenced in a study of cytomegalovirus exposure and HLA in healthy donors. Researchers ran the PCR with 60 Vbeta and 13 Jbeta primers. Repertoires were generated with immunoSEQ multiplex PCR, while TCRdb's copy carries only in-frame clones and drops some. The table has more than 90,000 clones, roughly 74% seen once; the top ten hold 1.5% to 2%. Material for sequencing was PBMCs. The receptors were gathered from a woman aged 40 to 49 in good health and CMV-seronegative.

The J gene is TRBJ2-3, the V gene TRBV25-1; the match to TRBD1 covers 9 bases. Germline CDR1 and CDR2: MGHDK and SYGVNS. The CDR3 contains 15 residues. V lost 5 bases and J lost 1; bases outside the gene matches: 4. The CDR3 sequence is CASSPRDRGTDTQYF. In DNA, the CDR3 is TGTGCCAGCAGTCCCCGGGACAGGGGCACAGATACGCAGTATTTT. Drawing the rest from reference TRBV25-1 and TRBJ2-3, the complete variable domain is EADIYQTPRYLVIGTGKKITLECSQTMGHDKMYWYQQDPGMELHLIHYSYGVNSTEKGDLSSESTVSRIRTEHFPLTLESARPSHTSQYLCASSPRDRGTDTQYFGPGTRLTVL.

CDR3 sequence (DNA): TGCGCCAGCAGCTCCTACCGCTCCTACGAGCAGTACTTC. Protein product: CASSSYRSYEQYF. V gene TRBV5-1 combines with J gene TRBJ2-5; unclear D gene. The J call is in doubt because the DNA end fits TRBJ2-7 better. This CDR3 is 13 amino acids long. Germline V gene data show CDR1 as SGHRS and CDR2 as YFSETQ.

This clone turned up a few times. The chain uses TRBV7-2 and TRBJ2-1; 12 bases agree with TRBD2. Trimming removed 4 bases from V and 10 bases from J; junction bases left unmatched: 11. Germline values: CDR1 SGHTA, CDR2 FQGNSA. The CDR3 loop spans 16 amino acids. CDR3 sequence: CASSSLTSGGPAEQFF. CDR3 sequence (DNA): TGTGCCAGCAGCTCCTTGACTAGCGGGGGCCCCGCCGAGCAGTTCTTC.

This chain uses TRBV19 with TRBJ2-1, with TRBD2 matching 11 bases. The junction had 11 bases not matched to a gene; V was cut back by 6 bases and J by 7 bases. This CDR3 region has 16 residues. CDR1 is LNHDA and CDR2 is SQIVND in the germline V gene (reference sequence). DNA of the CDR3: TGTGCCAGTAGGGGGTTAACTAGCGGGAGAACGAATGAGCAGTTCTTC. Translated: CASRGLTSGRTNEQFF.

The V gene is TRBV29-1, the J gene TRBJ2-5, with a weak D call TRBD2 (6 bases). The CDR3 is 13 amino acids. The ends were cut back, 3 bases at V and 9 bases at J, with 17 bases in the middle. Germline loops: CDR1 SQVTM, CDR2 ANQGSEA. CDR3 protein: CSVDRRDFGAQYF. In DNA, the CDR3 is TGCAGCGTTGATAGGCGGGACTTCGGGGCCCAGTACTTC.